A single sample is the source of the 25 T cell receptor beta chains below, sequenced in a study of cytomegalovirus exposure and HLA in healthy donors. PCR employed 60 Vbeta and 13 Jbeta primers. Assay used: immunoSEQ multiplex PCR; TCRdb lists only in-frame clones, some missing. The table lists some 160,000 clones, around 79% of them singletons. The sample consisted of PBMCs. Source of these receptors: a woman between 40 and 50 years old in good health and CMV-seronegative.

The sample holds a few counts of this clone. CDR3 in amino acids: CASSLNRGEAFF. The CDR3 bases are TGTGCCAGCTCACTAAACAGGGGAGAAGCTTTCTTT. The chain employs TRBV18 and TRBJ1-1, with 7 bases that match TRBD1. CDR3 size: 12 residues. Trimming cost V 4 bases and J 8 bases; bases outside gene matches: 4. Germline lookup yields CDR1 KGHSH and CDR2 LQKENI.

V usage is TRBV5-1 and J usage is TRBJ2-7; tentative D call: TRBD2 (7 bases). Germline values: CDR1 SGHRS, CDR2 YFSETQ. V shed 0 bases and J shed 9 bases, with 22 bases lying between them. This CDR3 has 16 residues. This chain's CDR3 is CASSLEGPRRGGGQYF. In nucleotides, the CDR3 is TGCGCCAGCAGCTTGGAGGGGCCACGAAGGGGGGGTGGGCAGTACTTC. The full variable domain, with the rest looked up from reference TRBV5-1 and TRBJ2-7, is KAGVTQTPRYLIKTRGQQVTLSCSPISGHRSVSWYQQTPGQGLQFLFEYFSETQRNKGNFPGRFSGRQFSNSRSEMNVSTLELGDSALYLCASSLEGPRRGGGQYFGPGTRLTVT.

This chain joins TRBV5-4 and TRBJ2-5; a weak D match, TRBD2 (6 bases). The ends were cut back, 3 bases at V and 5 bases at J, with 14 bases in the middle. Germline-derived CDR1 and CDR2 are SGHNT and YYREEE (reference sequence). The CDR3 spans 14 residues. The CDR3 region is CASSSGTAYETQYF. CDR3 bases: TGTGCCAGCAGCTCCGGGACTGCCTATGAGACCCAGTACTTC.

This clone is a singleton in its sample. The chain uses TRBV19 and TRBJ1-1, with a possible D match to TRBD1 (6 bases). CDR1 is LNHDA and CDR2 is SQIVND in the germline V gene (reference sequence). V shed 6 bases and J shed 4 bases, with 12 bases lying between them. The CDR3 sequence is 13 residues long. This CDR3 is CASSRTEGTEAFF. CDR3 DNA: TGTGCCAGTAGCCGGACAGAGGGCACTGAAGCTTTCTTT.

CDR3 region: CASSSTGGTQYF. In DNA form, the CDR3 reads TGTGCCAGCAGCTCTACGGGGGGGACCCAGTACTTC. The chain links TRBV7-7 to TRBJ2-5, with 7 nucleotides matching TRBD2. Trimming at V came to 4 bases and at J to 7 bases, leaving 3 bases not matched to a gene. CDR1 SSHAT and CDR2 FNYEAQ come from the germline V gene (reference sequence). The CDR3 has 12 residues.

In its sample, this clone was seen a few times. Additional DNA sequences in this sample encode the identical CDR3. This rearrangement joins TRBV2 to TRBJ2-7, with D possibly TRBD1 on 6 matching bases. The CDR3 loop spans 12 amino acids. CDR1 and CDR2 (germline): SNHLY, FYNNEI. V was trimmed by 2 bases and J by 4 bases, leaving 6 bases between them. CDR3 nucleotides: TGTGCCAGCAGTGAACAGGGGTACGAGCAGTACTTC. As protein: CASSEQGYEQYF.

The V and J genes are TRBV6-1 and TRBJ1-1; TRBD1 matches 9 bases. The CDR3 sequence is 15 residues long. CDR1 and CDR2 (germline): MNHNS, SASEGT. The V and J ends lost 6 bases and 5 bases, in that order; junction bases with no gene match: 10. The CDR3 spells CASRTDRGLRTEAFF. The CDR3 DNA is TGTGCCAGCAGGACTGACAGGGGGTTAAGGACTGAAGCTTTCTTT.

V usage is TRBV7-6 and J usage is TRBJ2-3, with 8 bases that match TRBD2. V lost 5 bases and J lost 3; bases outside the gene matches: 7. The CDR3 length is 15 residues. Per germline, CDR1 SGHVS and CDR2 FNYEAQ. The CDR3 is CASSRAGAPTDTQYF. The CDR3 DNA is TGTGCCAGCAGCCGAGCGGGGGCCCCGACAGATACGCAGTATTTT.

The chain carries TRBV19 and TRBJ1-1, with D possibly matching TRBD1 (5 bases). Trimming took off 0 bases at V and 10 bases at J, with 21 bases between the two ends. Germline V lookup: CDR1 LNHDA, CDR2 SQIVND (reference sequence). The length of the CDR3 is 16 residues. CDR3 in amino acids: CASSIDGAGAGGVAFF. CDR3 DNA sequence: TGTGCCAGTAGTATAGATGGTGCCGGGGCCGGGGGGGTAGCTTTCTTT.

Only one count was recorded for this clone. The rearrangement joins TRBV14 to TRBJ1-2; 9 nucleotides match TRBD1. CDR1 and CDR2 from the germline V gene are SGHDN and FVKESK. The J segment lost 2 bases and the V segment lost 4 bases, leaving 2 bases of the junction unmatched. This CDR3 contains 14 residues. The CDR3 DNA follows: TGTGCCAGCAGCCGACAGGGGGGAAACTATGGCTACACCTTC. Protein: CASSRQGGNYGYTF. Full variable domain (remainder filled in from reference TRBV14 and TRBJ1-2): EAGVTQFPSHSVIEKGQTVTLRCDPISGHDNLYWYRRVMGKEIKFLLHFVKESKQDESGMPNNRFLAERTGGTYSTLKVQPAELEDSGVYFCASSRQGGNYGYTFGSGTRLTVV.

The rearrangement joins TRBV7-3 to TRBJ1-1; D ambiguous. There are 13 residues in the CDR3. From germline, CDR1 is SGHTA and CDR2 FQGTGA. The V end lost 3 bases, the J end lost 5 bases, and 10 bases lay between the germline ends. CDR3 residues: CASSFKRETEAFF. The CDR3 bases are TGTGCCAGCAGCTTCAAGAGGGAGACTGAAGCTTTCTTT. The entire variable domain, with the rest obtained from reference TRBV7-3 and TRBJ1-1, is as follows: GAGVSQTPSNKVTEKGKYVELRCDPISGHTALYWYRQSLGQGPEFLIYFQGTGAADDSGLPNDRFFAVRPEGSVSTLKIQRTERGDSAVYLCASSFKRETEAFFGQGTRLTVV.

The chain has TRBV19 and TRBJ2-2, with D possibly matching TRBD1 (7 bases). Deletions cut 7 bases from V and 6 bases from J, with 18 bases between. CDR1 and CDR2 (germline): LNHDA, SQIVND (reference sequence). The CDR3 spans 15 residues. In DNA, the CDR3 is TGTGCCAGTAACTTACAGGGGAGGTCCCCCGGGGAGCTGTTTTTT. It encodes CASNLQGRSPGELFF. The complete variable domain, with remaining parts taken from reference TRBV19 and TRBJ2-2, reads DGGITQSPKYLFRKEGQNVTLSCEQNLNHDAMYWYRQDPGQGLRLIYYSQIVNDFQKGDIAEGYSVSREKKESFPLTVTSAQKNPTAFYLCASNLQGRSPGELFFGEGSRLTVL.

The CDR3 region has the DNA TGTGCCAGCAGCCTGGACAGGGAGAACACTGAAGCTTTCTTT. Translated: CASSLDRENTEAFF. The J gene is TRBJ1-1, the V gene TRBV5-4, with 8 bases lining up with TRBD1. Trimming at V came to 4 bases and at J to 1 base, leaving 3 bases not matched to a gene. CDR3 length equals 14 residues. CDR1 and CDR2 from the germline V gene are SGHNT and YYREEE (reference sequence).

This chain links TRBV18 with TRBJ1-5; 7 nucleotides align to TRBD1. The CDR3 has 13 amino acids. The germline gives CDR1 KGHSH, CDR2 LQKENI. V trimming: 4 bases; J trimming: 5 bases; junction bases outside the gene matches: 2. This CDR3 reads CASSRDSYQPQHF. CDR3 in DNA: TGTGCCAGCTCACGGGACAGCTATCAGCCCCAGCATTTT.

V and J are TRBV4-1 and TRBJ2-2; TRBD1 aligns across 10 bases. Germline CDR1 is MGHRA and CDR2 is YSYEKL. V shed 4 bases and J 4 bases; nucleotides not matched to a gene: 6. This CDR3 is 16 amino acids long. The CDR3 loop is CASSPGQGVFTGELFF. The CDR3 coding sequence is TGCGCCAGCAGCCCCGGACAGGGGGTTTTCACCGGGGAGCTGTTTTTT.

The CDR3 region is CASSRTGGYSYGYTF. The CDR3 nucleotides are TGTGCCAGCAGCCGGACAGGGGGCTACTCGTACGGCTACACCTTC. The V gene is TRBV2, the J gene TRBJ1-2, with 11 bases aligning to TRBD1. The CDR3 is made up of 15 amino acids. V lost 6 bases to trimming and J lost 8 bases; unmatched junction nucleotides: 11. The germline V gene has CDR1 SNHLY and CDR2 FYNNEI.

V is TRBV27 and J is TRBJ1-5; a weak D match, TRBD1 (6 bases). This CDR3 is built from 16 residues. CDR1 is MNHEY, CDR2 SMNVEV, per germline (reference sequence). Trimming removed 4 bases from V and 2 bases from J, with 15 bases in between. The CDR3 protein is CASSSPRGEGNQPQHF. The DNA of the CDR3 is TGTGCCAGCAGTTCTCCCAGGGGAGAGGGCAATCAGCCCCAGCATTTT.

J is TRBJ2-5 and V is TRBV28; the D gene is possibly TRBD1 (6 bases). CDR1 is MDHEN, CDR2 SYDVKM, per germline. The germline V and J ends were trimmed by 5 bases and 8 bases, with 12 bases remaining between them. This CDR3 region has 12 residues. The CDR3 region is CASSRDRSTQYF. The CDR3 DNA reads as TGTGCCAGCAGTCGTGACAGGTCAACCCAGTACTTC.

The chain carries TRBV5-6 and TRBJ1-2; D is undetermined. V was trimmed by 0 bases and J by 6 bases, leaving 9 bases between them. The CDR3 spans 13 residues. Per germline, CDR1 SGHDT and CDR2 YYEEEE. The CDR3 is CASSLGTVDGYTF. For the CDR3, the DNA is TGTGCCAGCAGCTTGGGTACAGTCGATGGCTACACCTTC.

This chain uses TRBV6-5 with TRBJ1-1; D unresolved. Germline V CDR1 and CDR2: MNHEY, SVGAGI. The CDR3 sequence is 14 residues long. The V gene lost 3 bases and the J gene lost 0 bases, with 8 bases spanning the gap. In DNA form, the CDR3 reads TGTGCCAGCAGTTATTCCGGGTTGAACACTGAAGCTTTCTTT. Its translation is CASSYSGLNTEAFF.

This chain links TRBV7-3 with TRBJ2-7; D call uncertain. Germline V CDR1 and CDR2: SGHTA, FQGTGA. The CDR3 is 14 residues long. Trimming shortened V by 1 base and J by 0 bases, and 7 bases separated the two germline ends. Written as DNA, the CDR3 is TGTGCCAGCAGCTTAAGAGGCAACTCCTACGAGCAGTACTTC. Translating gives CASSLRGNSYEQYF.

Here the CDR3 reads CASSRRGDRAGANVLTF. The CDR3 DNA sequence: TGCGCCAGCAGCCGCCGCGGGGACAGGGCTGGGGCCAACGTCCTGACTTTC. The chain uses TRBV4-1 and TRBJ2-6; 9 bases are a match to TRBD1. This CDR3 contains 17 residues. The ends lost 4 bases at V and 2 bases at J; junction bases unmatched: 6. CDR1 is MGHRA, CDR2 YSYEKL, per germline.

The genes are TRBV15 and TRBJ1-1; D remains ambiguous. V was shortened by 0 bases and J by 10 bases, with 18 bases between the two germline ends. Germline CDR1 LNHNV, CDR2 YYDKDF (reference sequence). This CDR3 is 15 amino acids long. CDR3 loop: CATSRDSGGFARAFF. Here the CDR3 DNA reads TGTGCCACCAGCAGAGATAGTGGAGGGTTTGCTCGAGCTTTCTTT.

Here the CDR3 DNA reads TGCGCCAGCAGCTCCGAACAGGGGCGCTACGAGCAGTACTTC. Amino acid sequence: CASSSEQGRYEQYF. V and J are TRBV5-1 and TRBJ2-5; 7 nucleotides agree with TRBD1. The tail of the sequence fits TRBJ2-7 better, so the J call may be wrong. The CDR3 spans 14 residues. CDR1 SGHRS and CDR2 YFSETQ come from the germline V gene.

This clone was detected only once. CDR3 coding DNA: TGTGCCAGCCAGGACAGCGGGGGAAAGAACACTGAAGCTTTCTTT. It is translated as CASQDSGGKNTEAFF. The rearrangement joins TRBV6-1 to TRBJ1-1; D is perhaps TRBD1 (6 bases). Trimming removed 8 bases at V and 1 base at J, with 17 bases between. Germline V gene sequence: CDR1 MNHNS, CDR2 SASEGT. The CDR3 loop spans 15 amino acids.